The 25 T cell receptor beta chains below all came from one sample that was sequenced in a study of molecular identifiers for immune sequencing clone quantification. TCRdb recomputed calls from the PCR reads with MiXCR, one row per CDR3 protein. The sample has about 100,000 distinct CDR3 sequences, approximately 40% seen once. The specimen sequenced was naive CD8+ T cells from blood, with Jurkat cell RNA spiked in. Stated subset: FACS-sorted CD8+CD4-CCR7+CD45RA+ naive T cells. The receptors originated from a human donor in good health. Some libraries in this study had Jurkat cell RNA spiked in.

The chain is built from TRBV11-2 and TRBJ2-5, with D possibly TRBD1 on 5 matching bases. With 2 bases removed from V and 2 bases from J, the gap between germline ends came to 9 bases. Germline V CDR1 and CDR2: SGHAT, FQNNGV. The CDR3 extends over 14 amino acids. CDR3 bases: TGTGCCAGCAGCTTAAAAGGGGAACAAGAGACCCAGTACTTC. Translated: CASSLKGEQETQYF.

This clonotype occurred a few times. The chain joins TRBV7-9 to TRBJ2-2; D tentatively fits TRBD1 or TRBD2 (6 bases each). V was trimmed by 6 bases and J by 4 bases, leaving 12 bases between them. Looked up from germline, CDR1 is SEHNR and CDR2 is FQNEAQ (reference sequence). CDR3 size: 14 residues. The CDR3 loop is CASSPGGGTGELFF. The CDR3, as DNA: TGTGCCAGCAGTCCCGGGGGCGGCACCGGGGAGCTGTTTTTT.

This clonotype was counted many times. The chain employs TRBV7-8 and TRBJ2-5, with D unclear. The CDR3 contains 11 residues. V lost 5 bases and J 5 bases, leaving 6 bases between the germline ends. Germline V lookup: CDR1 SGHVS, CDR2 FQNEAQ. CDR3 region: CASSPAETQYF. For the CDR3, the DNA is TGTGCCAGCAGCCCCGCCGAGACCCAGTACTTC.

Concerning this clonotype: A much larger clone is a single base away; this may be a read error. The gene calls are TRBV5-6 and TRBJ2-3, with 8 bases that match TRBD2. This CDR3 spans 15 amino acids. From germline, CDR1 is SGHDT and CDR2 YYEEEE. V lost 0 bases, J lost 4 bases, and 4 bases stayed unmatched. The CDR3 loop reads CASSLAGGGPDTQYF. DNA of the CDR3: TGTGCCAGCAGCTTGGCTGGCGGGGGGCCAGATACGCAGTATTTT.

This clonotype was observed a handful of times. The chain links TRBV5-1 to TRBJ2-7; 7 nucleotides match TRBD1. The germline V gene has CDR1 SGHRS and CDR2 YFSETQ. CDR3 length: 15 residues. V shed 3 bases and J 0 bases; nucleotides not matched to a gene: 6. The CDR3 protein is CASSSTGPSSYEQYF. CDR3 DNA sequence: TGCGCCAGCAGCTCGACAGGGCCGAGCTCCTACGAGCAGTACTTC. The full variable domain, in which reference TRBV5-1 and TRBJ2-7 provide the parts outside the CDR3, is KAGVTQTPRYLIKTRGQQVTLSCSPISGHRSVSWYQQTPGQGLQFLFEYFSETQRNKGNFPGRFSGRQFSNSRSEMNVSTLELGDSALYLCASSSTGPSSYEQYFGPGTRLTVT.

V is TRBV10-2 and J is TRBJ2-3; either TRBD1 or TRBD2 may fit D (5 bases each). This CDR3 is built from 14 residues. V shed 5 bases and J shed 7 bases, with 16 bases lying between them. Germline values: CDR1 WSHSY, CDR2 SAAADI. CDR3 region: CASSLGRSINTQYF. In nucleotides, the CDR3 is TGCGCCAGCAGTTTGGGACGCAGCATAAATACGCAGTATTTT.

About this clonotype itself: At one of its ends the junction is not consistent with the germline gene, which may arise from a read error. The chain links TRBV6-2 or TRBV6-3 to TRBJ2-5, with D perhaps matching TRBD1 (6 bases). From germline, CDR1 is MNHEY and CDR2 SVGEGT. This CDR3 has 13 amino acids. CDR3 in DNA: TGTGCCAGCAGTCGGACAGAAATGGAGACCCAGAACTTC. Translation gives CASSRTEMETQNF.

This clonotype was seen just once. This may arise from a read error, as a much more abundant clone is one base away. The J gene is TRBJ2-7, the V gene TRBV28; 7 bases map to TRBD1. Germline V lookup: CDR1 MDHEN, CDR2 SYDVKM. The J segment lost 2 bases and the V segment lost 5 bases, leaving 6 bases of the junction unmatched. CDR3 length: 14 residues. DNA of the CDR3: TGTGCCAGCAGTGAACCAGGGACAGCCTACGAGCAGTACTTC. Translated, it gives CASSEPGTAYEQYF.

This clonotype was counted many times. The chain is built from TRBV7-9 and TRBJ2-3; 10 nucleotides match TRBD2. After removal of 0 bases from V and 6 bases from J, the junction contained 3 bases not matched to a gene. The CDR3 totals 15 residues. Germline lookup yields CDR1 SEHNR and CDR2 FQNEAQ (reference sequence). The CDR3 here is CASSLALAGADTQYF. CDR3 in DNA: TGTGCCAGCAGCTTAGCCCTAGCGGGAGCTGATACGCAGTATTTT.

The rearrangement uses TRBV12-3 or TRBV12-4 and TRBJ2-2; no firm D call. This CDR3 has 14 amino acids. Trimming removed 11 bases from V and 6 bases from J, with 19 bases in between. CDR3 nucleotide sequence: TGTGCCCTAAAGCTTTTATCTCGAGCCGGGGAGCTGTTTTTT. It translates to CALKLLSRAGELFF.

The genes are TRBV4-1 and TRBJ2-7; D gene unclear. Germline lookup yields CDR1 MGHRA and CDR2 YSYEKL. The CDR3 sequence is 13 residues long. V shed 0 bases and J shed 2 bases, with 5 bases lying between them. As DNA, the CDR3 is TGCGCCAGCAGCCAAGATGAAGCCTACGAGCAGTACTTC. Its protein is CASSQDEAYEQYF.

This clonotype was counted a few times. V is TRBV4-2 and J is TRBJ2-7, with TRBD1 matching over 8 bases. CDR1 and CDR2 (germline): LGHNA, YNFKEQ. With V trimmed by 5 bases and J by 4 bases, 7 bases remained unmatched. The CDR3 sequence is 14 residues long. The CDR3 sequence: CASSYQGAAYEQYF. The DNA of the CDR3 is TGTGCCAGCAGCTACCAGGGGGCCGCTTACGAGCAGTACTTC.

This clonotype came up many times. V gene TRBV9 combines with J gene TRBJ1-5, with D perhaps matching TRBD1 (5 bases). The V gene's germline CDR1 is SGDLS and CDR2 YYNGEE. Trimming stripped 3 bases from V and 6 bases from J, with 7 bases between. The CDR3 consists of 12 residues. The DNA for the CDR3 is TGTGCCAGCAGCGCGGGGGGTCAGCCCCAGCATTTT. It is translated as CASSAGGQPQHF.

This clonotype was detected ten times or more. The V call is TRBV7-8, the J call TRBJ2-7; 9 bases align to TRBD1. V was pared by 3 bases and J by 1 base, with 4 bases of the junction left unmatched. CDR1 is SGHVS, CDR2 FQNEAQ, per germline. The CDR3 totals 15 residues. The CDR3 DNA reads as TGTGCCAGCAGCTTGGGACAGGGTTTTTCCTACGAGCAGTACTTC. It yields the protein CASSLGQGFSYEQYF. Variable domain in full (rest from reference TRBV7-8 and TRBJ2-7): GAGVSQSPRYKVAKRGQDVALRCDPISGHVSLFWYQQALGQGPEFLTYFQNEAQLDKSGLPSDRFFAERPEGSVSTLKIQRTQQEDSAVYLCASSLGQGFSYEQYFGPGTRLTVT.

This clonotype was observed many times. The chain is built from TRBV7-9 and TRBJ1-1; the D gene is possibly TRBD1 (5 bases). Germline-derived CDR1 and CDR2 are SEHNR and FQNEAQ (reference sequence). The length of the CDR3 is 14 residues. Trimming removed 3 bases from V and 1 base from J, with 9 bases in between. The chain's CDR3 is CASSLGPRNTEAFF. The CDR3 coding sequence is TGTGCCAGCAGCTTGGGGCCCAGGAACACTGAAGCTTTCTTT.

The sample holds a few counts of this clonotype. The chain links TRBV2 to TRBJ2-7, with 14 positions matching TRBD2. Germline V gene data show CDR1 as SNHLY and CDR2 as FYNNEI. This CDR3 spans 15 amino acids. J gave up 2 bases and V 8 bases, and 5 bases lay outside the gene matches. Here the CDR3 reads CASSGTSGSAYEQYF. The DNA for the CDR3 is TGTGCCAGCTCAGGGACTAGCGGGAGTGCCTACGAGCAGTACTTC.

V gene TRBV20-1 combines with J gene TRBJ2-7, with a tentative D call TRBD1 (6 bases). The CDR3 loop spans 13 amino acids. Trimming cost V 3 bases and J 9 bases, with 18 bases left between them. Germline V CDR1 and CDR2: DFQATT, SNEGSKA (reference sequence). CDR3 amino acids: CSARNGQLLVQYF. CDR3 coding DNA: TGCAGTGCTAGGAACGGACAGCTCTTAGTGCAGTACTTC.

This clonotype was picked up many times. This CDR3 is CASTHWGVRSNQPQHF. In DNA, the CDR3 is TGTGCCAGCACCCACTGGGGAGTCAGGAGCAATCAGCCCCAGCATTTT. The rearrangement joins TRBV6-2 or TRBV6-3 to TRBJ1-5; D ambiguous. The CDR3 is made up of 16 amino acids. CDR1 is MNHEY, CDR2 SVGEGT, per germline. The V end was cut by 7 bases, the J end by 1 base, with 17 bases between.

Of note for this clonotype: A read error may explain this, as a much larger clone is one base away. The chain uses TRBV7-2 and TRBJ2-7, with TRBD1 as a possible D gene (5 bases). V lost 10 bases and J lost 2, with 15 bases in between. Germline V gene sequence: CDR1 SGHTA, CDR2 FQGNSA. The CDR3 length is 13 residues. In DNA, the CDR3 is TGTGCCAACGGACCCGGACACCCCTACGAGCAGTACTTC. It translates to CANGPGHPYEQYF.

About this clonotype itself: The junction shows a germline mismatch at one end, possibly a read error. The chain is built from TRBV18 and TRBJ1-5; D is perhaps TRBD1 (5 bases). The CDR3 loop spans 16 amino acids. From germline, CDR1 is KGHSH and CDR2 LQKENI. CDR3 loop: CASSPFGGEGNQPQLF. In DNA, the CDR3 is TGTGCCAGCTCACCATTTGGGGGTGAGGGCAATCAGCCCCAGCTTTTT.

To note about this clonotype: A much larger clone lies a single base off, so this may be a read error. CDR3: CASSWRMGVTEALF. CDR3 in DNA: TGTGCCAGCAGTTGGCGAATGGGGGTCACTGAAGCTCTCTTT. V gene TRBV11-2 combines with J gene TRBJ1-1; D might be TRBD1 (5 bases). In germline, CDR1 is SGHAT, CDR2 FQNNGV. CDR3 size: 14 residues.

The chain employs TRBV28 and TRBJ2-5; 11 bases map to TRBD2. This CDR3 comprises 13 residues. The V gene's germline CDR1 is MDHEN and CDR2 SYDVKM. With V trimmed by 7 bases and J by 5 bases, 3 bases remained unmatched. The CDR3 nucleotides are TGTGCCAGCAAACTAGCGGGGGACGAGACCCAGTACTTC. Residues: CASKLAGDETQYF.

With respect to this clonotype: This likely comes from a read error, as the CDR3 has no conserved phenylalanine or tryptophan at its end. CDR3 residues: CASSVEPGTLYEQYS. CDR3 sequence (DNA): TGTGCCAGCAGCGTAGAACCTGGGACACTATACGAGCAGTACTCC. The rearrangement uses TRBV9 and TRBJ2-7, with TRBD1 as a possible D gene (6 bases). V dropped 0 bases and J dropped 4 bases, with 14 bases sitting between them. This CDR3 is built from 15 residues. Germline CDR1 and CDR2: SGDLS and YYNGEE.

This clonotype occurred many times. This chain connects TRBV12-3 or TRBV12-4 to TRBJ1-5, with D unresolved. The CDR3 spans 14 residues. V lost 3 bases and J lost 3, with 9 bases in between. In nucleotides, the CDR3 is TGTGCCAGCAGTTTCCCCGGTTACAATCAGCCCCAGCATTTT. Translation: CASSFPGYNQPQHF.

About this clonotype: With a much larger clone just one base away, this may be a read error. The conserved closing phenylalanine or tryptophan is absent in this CDR3, likely reflecting a read error. This chain connects TRBV4-3 to TRBJ2-7; TRBD1 matches 8 bases. The V gene's germline CDR1 is LGHNA and CDR2 YSLEER. This CDR3 comprises 16 residues. V shed 1 base, J shed 7 bases, and the junction held 12 bases outside the gene matches. The CDR3: CASSQAAGQGTREQYL. The CDR3 DNA is TGCGCCAGCAGCCAAGCCGCCGGACAGGGTACGAGGGAGCAGTACCTC.